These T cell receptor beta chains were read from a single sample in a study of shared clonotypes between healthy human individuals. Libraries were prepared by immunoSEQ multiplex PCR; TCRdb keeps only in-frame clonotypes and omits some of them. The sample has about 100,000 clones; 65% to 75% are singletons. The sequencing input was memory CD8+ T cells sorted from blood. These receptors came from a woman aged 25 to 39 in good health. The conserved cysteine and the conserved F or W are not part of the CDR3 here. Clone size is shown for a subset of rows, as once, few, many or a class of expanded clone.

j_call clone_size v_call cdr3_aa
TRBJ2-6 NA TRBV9 ASSGVNSGANVLT
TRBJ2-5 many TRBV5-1 ASSFGQGGTQY
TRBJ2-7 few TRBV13 ASSFRDTYEQY
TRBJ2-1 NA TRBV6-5 ASSRSGQYNNEQF
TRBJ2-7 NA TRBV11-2 ASSFYQAGGDYEQY
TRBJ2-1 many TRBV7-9 ASSSPNSSYNEQF
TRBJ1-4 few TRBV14 ASSRTTGHSEKLF
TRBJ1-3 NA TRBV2 ASSEGSGNTIY
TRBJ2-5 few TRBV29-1 SVDGLAQETQY
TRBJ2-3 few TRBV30 AGTQATDTQY
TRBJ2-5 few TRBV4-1 ASMGSGRGLARETQY
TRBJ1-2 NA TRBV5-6 ASSLVSSLYGYT
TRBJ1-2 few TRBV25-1 ASRTAYGYT
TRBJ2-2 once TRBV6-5 ASTSGAGDTGELF
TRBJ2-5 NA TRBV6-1 ASRSPGQGQETQY
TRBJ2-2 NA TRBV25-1 ASSPSGRRNTGELF
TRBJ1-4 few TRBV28 ASTVSKTGGSINEKLF
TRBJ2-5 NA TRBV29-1 SVARSSETQY
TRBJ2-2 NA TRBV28 ASSYPHGRAGTGELF
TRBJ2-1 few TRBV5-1 ASSHDSSSYNEQF
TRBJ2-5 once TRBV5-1 ASSLSVHQETQY
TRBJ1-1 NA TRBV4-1 ASSQYVTGRGTEAF
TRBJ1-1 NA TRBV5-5 ASSFYTGMNTEAF
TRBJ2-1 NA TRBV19 ASSIRRGDYNEQF
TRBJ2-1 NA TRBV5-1 ASSSGGSGAARYNEQF
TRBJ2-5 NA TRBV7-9 ASSLAQGQETQY
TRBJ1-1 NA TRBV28 ASSLPTGVTEAF
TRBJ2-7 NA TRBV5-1 ASRGDGVYEQY